This TCR beta chain stems from a study of vaccination and CD4 T cells after COVID-19. Turning to the study itself: Nasal swab PCR showed SARS-CoV-2 in convalescent patients, about 9 with mild and one with severe disease.

An Oncomine TCR Beta short-read assay was used to sequence the DNA from cultured CD4+ T cells. TCRdb fed the PCR reads into MiXCR, producing one record per CDR3 protein. The sample carries about 14,000 distinct CDR3 sequences, about 26% recorded once. About this clonotype: Its antigen remains unknown.

General study findings and limits: Spike mono-reactivity held for 304 of 307 vaccine-specific clones in convalescent patients.

The treatment denotes: approximately 9-day PBMC culture with coronavirus spike peptide pools or control peptides (ViraFEST assay). This CDR3 region has 13 residues. The germline CDR1 and CDR2 sequences are SGHNT and YYREEE (reference sequence). With 4 bases removed from V and 0 bases from J, the gap between germline ends came to 6 bases. Sample: cultured CD4+ T cells from blood. The chain is built from TRBV5-4 and TRBJ2-3; D is undetermined. The TCR was taken from a human donor with COVID-19. The CDR3 DNA reads as TGTGCCAGCAGCCCGGAAAGCACAGATACGCAGTATTTT. It codes for CASSPESTDTQYF.